This TCR beta chain was identified in a study of radiotherapy plus CTLA-4 blockade in lung cancer. On the study more broadly: Disease control was present in around a third of patients, and objective responses in approximately 20%.

Germline CDR1 is SGHTA and CDR2 is FQGNSA. V was clipped by 5 bases and J by 5 bases; unmatched bases: 7. The CDR3 extends over 15 amino acids. General observations from the study: Interferon-beta and early blood T cell clone dynamics reportedly predicted response best. Expansion of tumor-derived TCR clones was observed in blood after radiotherapy plus ipilimumab.

This table comes from immunoSEQ multiplex PCR, and its TCRdb copy is limited to in-frame clones, with some not included. The table shows more than 90,000 clones, with around 90% occurring only once. This clone was picked up a small number of times. Its specificity is not known. Focal radiation with ipilimumab CTLA-4 blockade was given to patients with chemo-refractory metastatic non-small-cell lung cancer. Sequences were derived from peripheral blood, sampled from a patient treated with radiotherapy plus ipilimumab. The sequence came from a human donor with non-small cell lung cancer that progressed on radiotherapy plus ipilimumab. V usage is TRBV7-2 and J usage is TRBJ1-4; 8 bases line up with TRBD1. Here the CDR3 DNA reads TGTGCCAGCAGCCCACGGACAGGGAAAAATGAAAAACTGTTTTTT. It translates to CASSPRTGKNEKLFF. The full variable domain, with the rest looked up from reference TRBV7-2 and TRBJ1-4, is GAGVSQSPSNKVTEKGKDVELRCDPISGHTALYWYRQSLGQGLEFLIYFQGNSAPDKSGLPSDRFSAERTGGSVSTLTIQRTQQEDSAVYLCASSPRTGKNEKLFFGSGTQLSVL.